This T cell receptor beta chain originates from a study of control samples from healthy donors and cancer patients. The length of the CDR3 is 16 residues. With 1 base clipped from V and 4 bases from J, the junction kept 9 bases outside the gene matches. Germline V gene sequence: CDR1 LGHNA, CDR2 YNFKEQ. This clone has just a few counts. Libraries were prepared by immunoSEQ multiplex PCR; TCRdb keeps only in-frame clonotypes and omits some of them. The sample lists about 140,000 clones, 90% to 95% occurring once. The sequenced sample was blood. This TCR was sampled from a man aged 40-55 years in good health. V gene TRBV4-2 combines with J gene TRBJ1-1; 7 bases are a match to TRBD1. The CDR3 spells CASSQGTGSGSTEAFF. The CDR3 nucleotides are TGTGCCAGCAGCCAAGGGACAGGCTCTGGGAGCACTGAAGCTTTCTTT.